This T cell receptor beta chain derives from a study of blood T cell repertoires in COVID-19. Study-level background: Whether acute or convalescent, the COVID-19 samples came from the United States, Italy and Spain. T cells, B-cell-depleted T cells, or PBMCs provided the cDNA or gDNA that served as material.

In the original workflow: For nucleated cells, counts were estimated from reference gene primer amplification. Sequencing was performed with immunoSEQ multiplex PCR; in TCRdb, only in-frame clones are kept and a portion is missing. For V, J and clone size, that table is used; D and trimming come from the DNA. The data contain under 200,000 clones, 85% to 95% of them seen just once; the ten biggest clones take up 0.53%. Material for sequencing was peripheral blood. The source is a man in his forties or fifties with acute or convalescent COVID-19.

The CDR3 nucleotides read TGTGCCAGCAGCCCCCCGACAGGGTGGGGAGAGACCCAGTACTTC. Encoded protein: CASSPPTGWGETQYF. The chain carries TRBV9 and TRBJ2-5; 7 bases are shared with TRBD1. The length of the CDR3 is 15 residues. The germline CDR1 and CDR2 sequences are SGDLS and YYNGEE. V shed 4 bases and J 4 bases; nucleotides not matched to a gene: 10. Complete variable domain (other parts from reference TRBV9 and TRBJ2-5): DSGVTQTPKHLITATGQRVTLRCSPRSGDLSVYWYQQSLDQGLQFLIQYYNGEERAKGNILERFSAQQFPDLHSELNLSSLELGDSALYFCASSPPTGWGETQYFGPGTRLLVL.